The text below deals with one T cell receptor beta chain. The CDR3 consists of 13 residues. Looked up from germline, CDR1 is LNHDA and CDR2 is SQIVND (reference sequence). V lost 10 bases and J lost 5, with 17 bases in between. The data derive from a study of blood T cell repertoires in COVID-19. Original handling: Amplification with reference gene primers provided the estimates of nucleated cell counts. TCRdb's table, derived via immunoSEQ multiplex PCR, lists solely in-frame clones and lacks some. That table is the source of V, J and clone size, and D and trimming were worked out from the DNA. The profile shows fewer than 300,000 clones, around 82% of them singletons.

The sequence was collected from a human donor in a cohort sampled during active COVID-19. Sequencing was performed on peripheral blood. This chain connects TRBV19 to TRBJ1-1, with D unclear. The CDR3 here is CATTVAARTEAFF. The DNA of the CDR3 is TGTGCCACCACCGTCGCAGCTAGGACTGAAGCTTTCTTT.